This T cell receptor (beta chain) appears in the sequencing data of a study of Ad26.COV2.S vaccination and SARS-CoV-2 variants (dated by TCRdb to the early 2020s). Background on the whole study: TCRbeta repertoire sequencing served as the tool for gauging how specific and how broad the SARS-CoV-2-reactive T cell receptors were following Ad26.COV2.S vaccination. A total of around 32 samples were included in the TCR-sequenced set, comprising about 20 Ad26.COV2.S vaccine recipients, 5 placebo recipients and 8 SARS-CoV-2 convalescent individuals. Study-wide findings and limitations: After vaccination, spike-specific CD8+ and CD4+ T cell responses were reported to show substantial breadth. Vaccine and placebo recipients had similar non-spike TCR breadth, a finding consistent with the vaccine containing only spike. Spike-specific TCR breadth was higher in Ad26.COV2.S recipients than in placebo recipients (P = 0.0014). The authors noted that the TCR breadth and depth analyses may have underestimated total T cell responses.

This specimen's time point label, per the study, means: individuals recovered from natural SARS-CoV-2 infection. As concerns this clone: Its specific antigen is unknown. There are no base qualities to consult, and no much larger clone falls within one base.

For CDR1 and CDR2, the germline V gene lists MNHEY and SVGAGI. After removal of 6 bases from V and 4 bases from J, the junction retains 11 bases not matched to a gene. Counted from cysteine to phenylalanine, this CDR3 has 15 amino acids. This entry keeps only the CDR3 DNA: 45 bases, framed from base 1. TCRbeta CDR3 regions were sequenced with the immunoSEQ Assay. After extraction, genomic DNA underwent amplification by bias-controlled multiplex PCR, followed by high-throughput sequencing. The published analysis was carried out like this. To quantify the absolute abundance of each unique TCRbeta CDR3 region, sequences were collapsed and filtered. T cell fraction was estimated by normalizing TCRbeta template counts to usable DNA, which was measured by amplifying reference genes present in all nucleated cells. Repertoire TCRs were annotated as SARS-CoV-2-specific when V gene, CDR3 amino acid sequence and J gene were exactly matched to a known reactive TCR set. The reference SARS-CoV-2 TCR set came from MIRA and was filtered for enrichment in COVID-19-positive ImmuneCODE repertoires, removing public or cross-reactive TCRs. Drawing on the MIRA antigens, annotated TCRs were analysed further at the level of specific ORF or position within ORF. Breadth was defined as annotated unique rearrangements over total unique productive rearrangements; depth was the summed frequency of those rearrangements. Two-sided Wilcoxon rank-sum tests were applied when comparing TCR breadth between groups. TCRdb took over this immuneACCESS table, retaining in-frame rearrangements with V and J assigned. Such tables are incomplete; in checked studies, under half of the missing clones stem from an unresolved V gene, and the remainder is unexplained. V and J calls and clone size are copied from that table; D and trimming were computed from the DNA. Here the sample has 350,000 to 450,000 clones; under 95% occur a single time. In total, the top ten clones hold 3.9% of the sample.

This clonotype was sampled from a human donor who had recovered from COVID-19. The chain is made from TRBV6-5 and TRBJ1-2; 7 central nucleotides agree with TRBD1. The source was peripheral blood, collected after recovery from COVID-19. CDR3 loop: CASRPRDSRRYGYTF. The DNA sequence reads TGTGCCAGCAGACCCAGGGACAGCCGGCGCTATGGCTACACCTTC.